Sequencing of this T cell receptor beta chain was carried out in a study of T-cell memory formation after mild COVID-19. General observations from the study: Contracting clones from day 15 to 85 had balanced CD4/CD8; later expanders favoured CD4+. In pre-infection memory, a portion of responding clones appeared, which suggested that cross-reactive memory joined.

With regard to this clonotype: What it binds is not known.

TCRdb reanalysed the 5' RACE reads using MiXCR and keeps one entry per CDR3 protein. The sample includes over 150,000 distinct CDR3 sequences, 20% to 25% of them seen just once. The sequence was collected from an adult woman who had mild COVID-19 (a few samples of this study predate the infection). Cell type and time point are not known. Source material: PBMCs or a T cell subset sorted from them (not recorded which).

This chain's CDR3 is CASSYSVRGAGELFF. Written as DNA, the CDR3 is TGTGCCAGCAGTTACTCTGTCAGGGGTGCCGGGGAGCTGTTTTTT. J is TRBJ2-2 and V is TRBV6-5, with a tentative D call TRBD1 (6 bases). Germline loops: CDR1 MNHEY, CDR2 SVGAGI. V gave up 0 bases and J gave up 6 bases, with 11 bases separating them. The CDR3 covers 15 residues.